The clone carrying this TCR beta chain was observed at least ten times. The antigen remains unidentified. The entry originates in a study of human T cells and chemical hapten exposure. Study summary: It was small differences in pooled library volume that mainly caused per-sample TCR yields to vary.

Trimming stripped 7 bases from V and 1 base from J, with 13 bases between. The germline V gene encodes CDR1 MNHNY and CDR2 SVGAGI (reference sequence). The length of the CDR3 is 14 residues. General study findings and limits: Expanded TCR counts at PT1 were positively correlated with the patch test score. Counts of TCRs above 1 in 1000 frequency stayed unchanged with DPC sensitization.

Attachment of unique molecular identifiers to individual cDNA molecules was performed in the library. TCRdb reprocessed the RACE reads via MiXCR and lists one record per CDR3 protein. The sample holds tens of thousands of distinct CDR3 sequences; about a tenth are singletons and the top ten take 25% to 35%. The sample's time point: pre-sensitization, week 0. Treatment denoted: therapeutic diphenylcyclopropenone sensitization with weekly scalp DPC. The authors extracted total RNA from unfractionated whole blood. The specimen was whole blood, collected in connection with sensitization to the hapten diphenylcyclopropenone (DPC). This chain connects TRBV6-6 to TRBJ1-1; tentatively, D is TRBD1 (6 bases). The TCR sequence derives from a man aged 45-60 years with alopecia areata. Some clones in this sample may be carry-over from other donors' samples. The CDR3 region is CASTGPGQNTEAFF. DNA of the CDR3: TGTGCCAGCACCGGACCGGGACAGAACACTGAAGCTTTCTTT.